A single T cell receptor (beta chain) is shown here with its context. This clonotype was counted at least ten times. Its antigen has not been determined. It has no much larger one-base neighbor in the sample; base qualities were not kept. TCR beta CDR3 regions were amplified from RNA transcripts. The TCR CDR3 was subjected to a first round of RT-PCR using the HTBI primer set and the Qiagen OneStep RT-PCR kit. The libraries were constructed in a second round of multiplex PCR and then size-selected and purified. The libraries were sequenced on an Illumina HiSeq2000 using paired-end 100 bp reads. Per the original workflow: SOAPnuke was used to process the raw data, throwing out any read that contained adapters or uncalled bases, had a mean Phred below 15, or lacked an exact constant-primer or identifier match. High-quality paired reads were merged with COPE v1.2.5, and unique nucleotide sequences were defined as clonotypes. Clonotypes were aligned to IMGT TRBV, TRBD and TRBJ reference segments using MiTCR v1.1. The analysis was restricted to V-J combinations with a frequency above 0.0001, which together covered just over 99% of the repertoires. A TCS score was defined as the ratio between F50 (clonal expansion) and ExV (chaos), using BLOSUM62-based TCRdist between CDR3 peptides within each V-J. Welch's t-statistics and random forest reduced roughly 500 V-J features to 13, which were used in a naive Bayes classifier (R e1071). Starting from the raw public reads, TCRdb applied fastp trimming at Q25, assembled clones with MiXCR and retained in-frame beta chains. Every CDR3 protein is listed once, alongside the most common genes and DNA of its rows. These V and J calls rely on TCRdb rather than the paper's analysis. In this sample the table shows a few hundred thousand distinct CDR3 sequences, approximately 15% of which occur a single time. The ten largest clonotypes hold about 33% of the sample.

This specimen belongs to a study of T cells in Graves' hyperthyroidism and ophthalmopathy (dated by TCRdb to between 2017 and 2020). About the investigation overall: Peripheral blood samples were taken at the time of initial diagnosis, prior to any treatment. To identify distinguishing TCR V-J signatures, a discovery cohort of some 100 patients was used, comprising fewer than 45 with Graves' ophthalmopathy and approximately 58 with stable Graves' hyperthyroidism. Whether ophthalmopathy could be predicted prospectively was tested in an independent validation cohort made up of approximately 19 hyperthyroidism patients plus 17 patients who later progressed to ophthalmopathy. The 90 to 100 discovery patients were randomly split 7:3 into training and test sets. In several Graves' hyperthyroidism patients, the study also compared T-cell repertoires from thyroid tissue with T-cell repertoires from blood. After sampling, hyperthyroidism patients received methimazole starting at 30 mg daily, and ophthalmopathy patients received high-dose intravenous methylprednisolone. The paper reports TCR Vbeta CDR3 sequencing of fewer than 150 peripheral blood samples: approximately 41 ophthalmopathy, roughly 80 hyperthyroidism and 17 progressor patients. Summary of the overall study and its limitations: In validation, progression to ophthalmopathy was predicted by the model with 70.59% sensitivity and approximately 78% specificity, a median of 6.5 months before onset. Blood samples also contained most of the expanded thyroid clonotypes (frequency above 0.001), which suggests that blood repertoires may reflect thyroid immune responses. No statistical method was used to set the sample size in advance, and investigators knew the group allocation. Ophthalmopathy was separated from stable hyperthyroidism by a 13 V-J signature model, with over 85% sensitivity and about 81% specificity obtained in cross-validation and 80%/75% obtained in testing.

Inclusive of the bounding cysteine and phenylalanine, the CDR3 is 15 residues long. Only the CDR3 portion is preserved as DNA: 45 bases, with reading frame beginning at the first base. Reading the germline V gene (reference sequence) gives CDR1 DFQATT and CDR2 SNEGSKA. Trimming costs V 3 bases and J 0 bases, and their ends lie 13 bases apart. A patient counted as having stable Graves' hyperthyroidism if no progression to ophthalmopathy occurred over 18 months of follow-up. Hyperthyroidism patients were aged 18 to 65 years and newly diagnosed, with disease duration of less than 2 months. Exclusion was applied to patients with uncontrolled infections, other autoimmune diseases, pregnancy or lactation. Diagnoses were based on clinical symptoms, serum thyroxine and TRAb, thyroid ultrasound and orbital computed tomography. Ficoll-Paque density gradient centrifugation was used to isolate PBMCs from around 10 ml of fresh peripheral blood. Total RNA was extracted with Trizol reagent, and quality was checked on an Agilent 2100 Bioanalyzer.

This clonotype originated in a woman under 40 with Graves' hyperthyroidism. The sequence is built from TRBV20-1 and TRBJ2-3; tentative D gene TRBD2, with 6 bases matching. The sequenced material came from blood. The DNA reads TGCAGTGCTAGCGGGAGAAACTTTAGCACAGATACGCAGTATTTT. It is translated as CSASGRNFSTDTQYF.